There are a few counts of the clone carrying this T cell receptor beta chain. The record originates from a study of human T cells and chemical hapten exposure. The time point here: patch test 2, 6 weeks after DPC sensitization. The treatment was: therapeutic diphenylcyclopropenone sensitization with weekly scalp DPC. TCRdb recomputed calls from the RACE reads with MiXCR, one row per CDR3 protein. The sample records approximately 92,000 distinct CDR3 sequences, 9.5% to 12% being singletons. The CDR3 contains 17 residues. Looked up from germline, CDR1 is SGHVS and CDR2 is FNYEAQ. Losses at the gene ends were 6 bases for V and 2 bases for J; bases not matched to a gene: 10.

The TCR was taken from a woman aged 35 to 49 with alopecia areata. Some clones in this sample may be carry-over from other donors' samples. V and J are TRBV7-6 and TRBJ2-7; 13 bases map to TRBD2. The source material was whole blood, sampled in connection with sensitization to the hapten diphenylcyclopropenone (DPC). CDR3 protein: CASSPGLAGDPAYEQYF. CDR3 sequence (DNA): TGTGCCAGCAGTCCCGGACTAGCGGGAGACCCCGCCTACGAGCAGTACTTC. The full variable domain, with the rest looked up from reference TRBV7-6 and TRBJ2-7, is GAGVSQSPRYKVTKRGQDVALRCDPISGHVSLYWYRQALGQGPEFLTYFNYEAQQDKSGLPNDRFSAERPEGSISTLTIQRTEQRDSAMYRCASSPGLAGDPAYEQYFGPGTRLTVT.